These 30 T cell receptor beta chains came from one sample sequenced in a study of T cell repertoires in cytomegalovirus infection. TCRdb re-analysed the reads in MiXCR, keeping a single row per CDR3 protein. The data show over 100,000 distinct CDR3 sequences, around 29% seen once. The antigens of these receptors remain unknown. Material: CD8+ T cells from cultured PBMCs, obtained from culture after CMV antigen stimulation. The receptors shown here come from a human donor in good health (CMV status not recorded). Some clones in this sample may be carry-over from other donors' samples.

There are a few counts of this clonotype. This rearrangement joins TRBV12-5 to TRBJ2-1; 7 bases match TRBD2. Germline lookup yields CDR1 LGHNT and CDR2 FRNRAP. After removal of 6 bases from V and 9 bases from J, the junction contained 11 bases not matched to a gene. The CDR3 covers 14 residues. The DNA of the CDR3 is TGTGCTAGTGGCTCAAGCGGGGTCGGGCCTGAGCAGTTCTTC. Its protein is CASGSSGVGPEQFF.

This clonotype was seen only a few times. V usage is TRBV20-1 and J usage is TRBJ1-1; D is undetermined. Trimming shortened V by 3 bases and J by 4 bases, and 24 bases separated the two germline ends. The CDR3 runs to 17 residues. CDR1 is DFQATT and CDR2 is SNEGSKA in the germline V gene (reference sequence). In DNA, the CDR3 is TGCAGTGCTAGGACTCGAATCTCAGCTAAGCACGGCACTGAAGCTTTCTTT. Amino acids: CSARTRISAKHGTEAFF.

This chain links TRBV7-6 with TRBJ2-7; TRBD1 might be the D (6 bases). The CDR3 is 15 residues long. V shed 1 base and J shed 2 bases, with 12 bases lying between them. Germline CDR1 SGHVS, CDR2 FNYEAQ. In DNA, the CDR3 is TGTGCCAGCAGCTTAGGAACAGGGAGTCCCTACGAGCAGTACTTC. This encodes CASSLGTGSPYEQYF.

The chain uses TRBV27 and TRBJ2-7, with TRBD2 matching 8 bases. The CDR3 contains 14 residues. The germline V gene encodes CDR1 MNHEY and CDR2 SMNVEV (reference sequence). The ends lost 2 bases at V and 5 bases at J; junction bases unmatched: 5. CDR3 DNA: TGTGCCAGCAGTTTAGCGGGGGGCCCACACGAGCAGTACTTC. It yields the protein CASSLAGGPHEQYF.

This clonotype was observed many times. The chain is built from TRBV10-3 and TRBJ2-3, with D perhaps TRBD1 (6 bases). With 7 bases removed from V and 2 bases from J, the gap between germline ends came to 16 bases. Germline V gives CDR1 ENHRY, CDR2 SYGVKD. The CDR3 totals 15 residues. The CDR3 here is CAIMWDTSSTDTQYF. In DNA form, the CDR3 reads TGTGCCATCATGTGGGACACCTCCTCCACAGATACGCAGTATTTT.

The V and J genes are TRBV27 and TRBJ1-5, with unresolved D. V dropped 5 bases and J dropped 7 bases, with 12 bases sitting between them. The CDR3 runs 13 residues. CDR1 MNHEY and CDR2 SMNVEV come from the germline V gene (reference sequence). CDR3 nucleotides: TGTGCCAGCAGTCCCTCTGTAGGGCAGCCCCAGCATTTT. This translates into CASSPSVGQPQHF.

This clonotype was detected ten times or more. The genes are TRBV7-2 and TRBJ1-2, with 7 positions matching TRBD1. V lost 5 bases to trimming and J lost 5 bases; unmatched junction nucleotides: 5. Germline assignment: CDR1 SGHTA and CDR2 FQGNSA. The CDR3 spans 13 residues. CDR3 sequence reads: CASSRGQIYGYTF. DNA of the CDR3: TGTGCCAGCAGCCGGGGACAGATATATGGCTACACCTTC.

The sample holds many counts of this clonotype. The V and J genes are TRBV28 and TRBJ1-2; D perhaps matches TRBD1 (5 bases). CDR3 length: 13 residues. V was cut by 5 bases and J by 8 bases, with 15 bases left in between. The germline V gene has CDR1 MDHEN and CDR2 SYDVKM. CDR3 in DNA: TGTGCCAGCAGTCTCCCCGGCGGGGGGGGCTACACCTTC. Its protein is CASSLPGGGGYTF.

The V gene is TRBV6-6, the J gene TRBJ2-1, with D hard to call. The CDR3 contains 13 residues. Trimming removed 4 bases from V and 0 bases from J, with 4 bases in between. CDR1 MNHNY and CDR2 SVGAGI come from the germline V gene (reference sequence). The CDR3 sequence is CASSFYSYNEQFF. CDR3 DNA: TGTGCCAGCAGTTTTTACTCCTACAATGAGCAGTTCTTC.

The chain recombines TRBV27 with TRBJ1-1; unclear D gene. The V gene lost 3 bases and the J gene lost 7 bases, with 9 bases spanning the gap. Germline loops: CDR1 MNHEY, CDR2 SMNVEV (reference sequence). The CDR3 has 12 amino acids. The CDR3 DNA reads as TGTGCCAGCAGTTTGCACAGAATTGAAGCTTTCTTT. This sequence encodes CASSLHRIEAFF.

This clonotype was found many times. V gene TRBV12-3 or TRBV12-4 combines with J gene TRBJ2-2; tentative D call: TRBD1 (5 bases). Trimming stripped 3 bases from V and 0 bases from J, with 20 bases between. This CDR3 has 19 amino acids. CDR3 in DNA: TGTGCCAGCAGTTTTAGGGGCCTAGATTTCCCTACGAACACCGGGGAGCTGTTTTTT. Its translation is CASSFRGLDFPTNTGELFF.

The chain combines TRBV27 with TRBJ2-7; a possible D gene is TRBD1 (5 bases). V lost 6 bases to trimming and J lost 3 bases, with 9 bases between them. Per germline, CDR1 MNHEY and CDR2 SMNVEV (reference sequence). The CDR3 spans 12 residues. As DNA, the CDR3 is TGTGCCAGCAGCTTGGGGCACTACGAGCAGTACTTC. Encoded protein: CASSLGHYEQYF.

This clonotype was picked up many times. The chain is built from TRBV7-2 and TRBJ1-2; D unclear. The ends were cut back, 5 bases at V and 3 bases at J, with 13 bases in the middle. Per germline, CDR1 SGHTA and CDR2 FQGNSA. The CDR3 has 14 amino acids. This CDR3 reads CASSPPRQHYGYTF. The CDR3 coding sequence is TGTGCCAGCAGCCCACCCCGGCAGCACTATGGCTACACCTTC.

The chain uses TRBV19 and TRBJ2-4; D might be TRBD2 (6 bases). The CDR3 loop spans 13 amino acids. V was pared by 6 bases and J by 6 bases, with 12 bases between. The germline CDR1 and CDR2 sequences are LNHDA and SQIVND (reference sequence). The CDR3 region has the DNA TGTGCCAGTAGCCAGGGACTCTCAAACATTCAGTACTTC. Residues: CASSQGLSNIQYF.

V and J are TRBV7-3 and TRBJ2-3; D gene uncertain. The CDR3 is 15 residues long. Germline lookup yields CDR1 SGHTA and CDR2 FQGTGA. The ends were cut back, 3 bases at V and 2 bases at J, with 12 bases in the middle. The CDR3 DNA is TGTGCCAGCAGCTTTCCTGGGTGGAACACAGATACGCAGTATTTT. This gives the protein CASSFPGWNTDTQYF.

This chain links TRBV7-9 with TRBJ1-5; D perhaps matches TRBD1 (5 bases). CDR3 length: 16 residues. CDR1 is SEHNR, CDR2 FQNEAQ, per germline (reference sequence). V shed 3 bases and J shed 0 bases, with 12 bases lying between them. The CDR3 sequence: CASSLGGEYSNQPQHF. CDR3 sequence (DNA): TGTGCCAGCAGCTTGGGGGGGGAATATAGCAATCAGCCCCAGCATTTT. Complete variable domain (other parts from reference TRBV7-9 and TRBJ1-5): DTGVSQNPRHKITKRGQNVTFRCDPISEHNRLYWYRQTLGQGPEFLTYFQNEAQLEKSRLLSDRFSAERPKGSFSTLEIQRTEQGDSAMYLCASSLGGEYSNQPQHFGDGTRLSIL.

This rearrangement joins TRBV28 to TRBJ2-3; D perhaps matches TRBD2 (6 bases). Germline V gives CDR1 MDHEN, CDR2 SYDVKM. CDR3 length: 16 residues. The germline V and J ends were trimmed by 2 bases and 4 bases, with 16 bases remaining between them. CDR3 coding DNA: TGTGCCAGCAGTTTAGTGAGACTAGGCCGGTCAGATACGCAGTATTTT. Translated: CASSLVRLGRSDTQYF.

In its sample, this clonotype was seen many times. The chain is built from TRBV4-2 and TRBJ2-5; 7 bases line up with TRBD1. Germline CDR1 is LGHNA and CDR2 is YNFKEQ. Trimming cost V 0 bases and J 5 bases; bases outside gene matches: 0. The CDR3 spans 13 residues. The CDR3 DNA follows: TGTGCCAGCAGCCAAGAAGGGGGCGAGACCCAGTACTTC. The encoded protein is CASSQEGGETQYF.

The gene calls are TRBV4-1 and TRBJ2-5; TRBD2 aligns across 16 bases. CDR3 length: 19 residues. Germline loops: CDR1 MGHRA, CDR2 YSYEKL. Unmatched junction bases numbered 6, after V lost 0 bases and J lost 2 bases. CDR3 coding DNA: TGCGCCAGCAGCCAAGATCGCGGGACTAGCGGGGGGGATCAAGAGACCCAGTACTTC. This gives the protein CASSQDRGTSGGDQETQYF.

The chain joins TRBV27 to TRBJ2-3, with 9 bases that match TRBD2. CDR1 and CDR2 from the germline V gene are MNHEY and SMNVEV (reference sequence). V gave up 5 bases and J gave up 1 base; unmatched junction bases: 4. The CDR3 runs to 15 residues. The CDR3 DNA is TGTGCCAGCAGTATAGCGGGGGAGGGCACAGATACGCAGTATTTT. Protein: CASSIAGEGTDTQYF.

This clonotype turned up a few times. The J gene is TRBJ2-1, the V gene TRBV27, with D hard to call. The germline CDR1 and CDR2 sequences are MNHEY and SMNVEV (reference sequence). This CDR3 has 13 residues. V shed 5 bases and J shed 12 bases, with 17 bases lying between them. The CDR3 sequence: CASSPSLGYGQFF. The CDR3, as DNA: TGTGCCAGCAGTCCCTCCCTGGGGTACGGGCAGTTCTTC.

The CDR3 nucleotides are TGTGCCAGCAGCAAGGGACACCCCAATGAGCAGTTCTTC. This gives the protein CASSKGHPNEQFF. The rearrangement joins TRBV5-6 to TRBJ2-1; possible D gene TRBD1, 6 bases. CDR1 is SGHDT, CDR2 YYEEEE, per germline. This CDR3 has 13 amino acids. V was pared by 4 bases and J by 6 bases, with 11 bases between.

The CDR3: CASSPGKLNEQFF. DNA for the CDR3: TGTGCCAGTAGTCCAGGGAAGCTCAATGAGCAGTTCTTC. The chain couples TRBV19 to TRBJ2-1; D perhaps matches TRBD1 (5 bases). V lost 5 bases, J lost 6 bases, and 11 bases lay in between. The CDR3 runs 13 residues. Germline CDR1 LNHDA, CDR2 SQIVND (reference sequence).

The chain has TRBV15 and TRBJ2-7; possibly TRBD1 for D (5 bases). Germline CDR1 and CDR2: LNHNV and YYDKDF (reference sequence). The CDR3 spans 15 residues. Deletions cut 4 bases from V and 2 bases from J, with 15 bases between. CDR3 sequence reads: CATSIARVPAYEQYF. The CDR3 nucleotides read TGTGCCACCAGCATAGCCAGGGTACCGGCCTACGAGCAGTACTTC. Looking up the rest from reference TRBV15 and TRBJ2-7 gives the full variable domain: DAMVIQNPRYQVTQFGKPVTLSCSQTLNHNVMYWYQQKSSQAPKLLFHYYDKDFNNEADTPDNFQSRRPNTSFCFLDIRSPGLGDTAMYLCATSIARVPAYEQYFGPGTRLTVT.

This clonotype was seen ten or more times. The chain recombines TRBV7-6 with TRBJ2-2; 12 bases fit TRBD2. The CDR3 is 16 residues long. Germline trimming cut 5 bases from V and 5 bases from J; bases unmatched to any gene: 6. CDR1 and CDR2 (germline): SGHVS, FNYEAQ. CDR3 sequence: CASSAGTSGLTGELFF. CDR3 DNA: TGTGCCAGCAGCGCAGGGACTAGCGGGTTGACCGGGGAGCTGTTTTTT. Looking up the rest from reference TRBV7-6 and TRBJ2-2 gives the full variable domain: GAGVSQSPRYKVTKRGQDVALRCDPISGHVSLYWYRQALGQGPEFLTYFNYEAQQDKSGLPNDRFSAERPEGSISTLTIQRTEQRDSAMYRCASSAGTSGLTGELFFGEGSRLTVL.

The chain combines TRBV15 with TRBJ1-3; D not certain. V was cut by 0 bases and J by 0 bases, with 6 bases left in between. The CDR3 length is 15 residues. Looked up from germline, CDR1 is LNHNV and CDR2 is YYDKDF (reference sequence). CDR3 DNA sequence: TGTGCCACCAGCAGAGATCGTAGCTCTGGAAACACCATATATTTT. This sequence encodes CATSRDRSSGNTIYF.

Only a few counts were recorded for this clonotype. The chain has TRBV7-3 and TRBJ2-3; D might be TRBD1 or TRBD2, each matching 5 bases. V dropped 0 bases and J dropped 6 bases, with 13 bases sitting between them. CDR1 and CDR2 (germline): SGHTA, FQGTGA. CDR3 length: 15 amino acids. As DNA, the CDR3 is TGTGCCAGCAGCTTAACTGCTTTGGGGACGGATACGCAGTATTTT. This encodes CASSLTALGTDTQYF.

The chain couples TRBV2 to TRBJ2-7, with unresolved D. This CDR3 is built from 14 residues. Looked up from germline, CDR1 is SNHLY and CDR2 is FYNNEI. Trimming shortened V by 2 bases and J by 4 bases, and 12 bases separated the two germline ends. CDR3 nucleotides: TGTGCCAGCAGTGAACCCGGGCAGTTTTACGAGCAGTACTTC. Protein: CASSEPGQFYEQYF.

The chain employs TRBV6-1 and TRBJ1-1; D remains unclear. Germline CDR1 is MNHNS and CDR2 is SASEGT. Trimming took 7 bases from V and 4 from J, leaving 13 bases between them. This CDR3 comprises 13 residues. This CDR3 is CASTAAASTEAFF. The CDR3 DNA reads TGTGCCAGCACCGCCGCGGCCAGCACTGAAGCTTTCTTT.

This clonotype was seen more than once but under ten times. The rearrangement links TRBV7-9 to TRBJ1-4, with D possibly being TRBD1 (6 bases). Germline CDR1 and CDR2: SEHNR and FQNEAQ (reference sequence). Trimming stripped 5 bases from V and 5 bases from J, with 15 bases between. This CDR3 contains 15 residues. CDR3 loop: CASSPRTAINEKLFF. CDR3 nucleotide sequence: TGTGCCAGCAGCCCACGGACAGCTATAAATGAAAAACTGTTTTTT. Looking up the rest from reference TRBV7-9 and TRBJ1-4 gives the full variable domain: DTGVSQNPRHKITKRGQNVTFRCDPISEHNRLYWYRQTLGQGPEFLTYFQNEAQLEKSRLLSDRFSAERPKGSFSTLEIQRTEQGDSAMYLCASSPRTAINEKLFFGSGTQLSVL.